The sequence of this T cell receptor beta chain was determined in a study of cytomegalovirus exposure and HLA in healthy donors. CDR1 and CDR2 (germline): SGHTA, FQGNSA. This CDR3 region has 15 residues. Trimming at V came to 5 bases and at J to 3 bases, leaving 8 bases not matched to a gene. This clone was seen once. The antigen is unknown. Measured with immunoSEQ multiplex PCR; TCRdb has only the in-frame clones, and not every one. This table holds 80,000 to 95,000 clones, approximately 96% found once. Findings of the study overall: In a later analysis, first-cohort TCR clusters were found to tend to co-occur in the 120 validation repertoires. Rare TCR sequences predominated, though certain public TCRs were found in many donors. The investigators catalogued 164 TCR beta chains as cytomegalovirus-associated.

The chain combines TRBV7-2 with TRBJ2-7; 9 nucleotides align to TRBD1. The material sequenced was PBMCs. This receptor was obtained from a young woman in good health and CMV-seronegative. The DNA of the CDR3 is TGTGCCAGCAGCGGCGCTGCGGGACAGGGCTACGAGCAGTACTTC. This codes for CASSGAAGQGYEQYF.